What follows describes a single T cell receptor beta chain. Cohorts were assigned according to the clinical history that participants reported. This specimen belongs to a study of blood T cell repertoires in COVID-19. Study overall: The samples span acute and convalescent COVID-19 from the United States, Italy and Spain.

Trimming took off 2 bases at V and 0 bases at J, with 17 bases between the two ends. The CDR3 contains 18 residues. Germline CDR1 reads WNHNN; CDR2 reads SYGVQD (reference sequence). Methods used by the authors: For nucleated cells, counts were estimated from reference gene primer amplification. TCRdb's table, derived via immunoSEQ multiplex PCR, lists solely in-frame clones and lacks some. V and J calls and clone size follow that table, whereas D and trimming were derived from the DNA. The data contain a few hundred thousand clones, less than 90% of them singletons. The TCR was taken from a middle-aged woman who had recovered from COVID-19. This sequence joins TRBV10-1 and TRBJ2-1; D gene uncertain. Specimen: PBMCs or T cells enriched from blood (not recorded which). CDR3 coding DNA: TGCGCCAGCAGTGAGGGTCCAACCAGCGCTAGCTCCTACAATGAGCAGTTCTTC. This codes for CASSEGPTSASSYNEQFF.